This TCR beta chain was recorded in a study of T-cell memory formation after mild COVID-19. Germline values: CDR1 SQVTM, CDR2 ANQGSEA. The ends lost 3 bases at V and 5 bases at J; junction bases unmatched: 5. The CDR3 is 13 residues long. This clonotype was recorded a few times. Antigen: not known. Via MiXCR, TCRdb re-called the 5' RACE reads, giving one row per CDR3 protein. The data show some 70,000 distinct CDR3 sequences, approximately 16% seen once. General observations from the study: The main location of contracting CD4+ clones was CM and EM, and that of contracting CD8+ clones was EMRA.

The receptor comes from an adult woman who had mild COVID-19 (a few samples of this study predate the infection). Cell type and time point are not known. Material for sequencing was PBMCs or a T cell subset sorted from them (not recorded which). This rearrangement joins TRBV29-1 to TRBJ1-2, with 8 bases matching TRBD1. The CDR3 region is CSVDRTGQYGYTF. CDR3 nucleotides: TGCAGCGTTGACAGGACAGGGCAATATGGCTACACCTTC.